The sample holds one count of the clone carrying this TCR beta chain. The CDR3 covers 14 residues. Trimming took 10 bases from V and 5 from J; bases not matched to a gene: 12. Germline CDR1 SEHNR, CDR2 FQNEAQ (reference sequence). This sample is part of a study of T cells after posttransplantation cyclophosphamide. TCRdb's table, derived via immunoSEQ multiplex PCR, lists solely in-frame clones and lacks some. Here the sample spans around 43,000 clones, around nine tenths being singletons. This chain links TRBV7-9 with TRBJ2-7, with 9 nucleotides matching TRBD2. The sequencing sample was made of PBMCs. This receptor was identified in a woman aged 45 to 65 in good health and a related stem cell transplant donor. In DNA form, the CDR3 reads TGTGCCACTTCGTTGTCAGCGGGGGGTGACGAGCAGTACTTC. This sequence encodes CATSLSAGGDEQYF.